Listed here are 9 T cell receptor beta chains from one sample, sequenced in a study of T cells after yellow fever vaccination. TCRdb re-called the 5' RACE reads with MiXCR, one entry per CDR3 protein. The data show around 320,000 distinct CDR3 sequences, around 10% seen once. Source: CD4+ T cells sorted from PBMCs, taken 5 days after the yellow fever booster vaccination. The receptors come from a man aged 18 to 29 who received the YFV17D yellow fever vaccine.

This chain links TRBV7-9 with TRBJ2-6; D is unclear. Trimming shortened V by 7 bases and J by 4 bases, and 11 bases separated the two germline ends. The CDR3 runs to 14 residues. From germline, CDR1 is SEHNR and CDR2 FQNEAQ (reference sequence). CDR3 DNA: TGTGCCAGCACCAACTCGGCCGGGGCCAACGTCCTGACTTTC. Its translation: CASTNSAGANVLTF.

The CDR3 nucleotides are TGTGCCACCAGCGCGCCGGCCCTCTCTGGCTATGGCTACACCTTC. Protein product: CATSAPALSGYGYTF. This chain connects TRBV15 to TRBJ1-2; no clear D. Trimming shortened V by 5 bases and J by 4 bases, and 17 bases separated the two germline ends. CDR1 and CDR2 from the germline V gene are LNHNV and YYDKDF (reference sequence). The CDR3 is 15 residues long.

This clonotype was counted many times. This CDR3 is CASSFPGGNTDTQYF. In DNA form, the CDR3 reads TGTGCCAGCAGCTTCCCAGGGGGGAACACAGATACGCAGTATTTT. The rearrangement links TRBV7-9 to TRBJ2-3; possible D gene TRBD1, 7 bases. The ends were cut back, 3 bases at V and 2 bases at J, with 12 bases in the middle. The CDR3 extends over 15 amino acids. The germline V gene encodes CDR1 SEHNR and CDR2 FQNEAQ (reference sequence).

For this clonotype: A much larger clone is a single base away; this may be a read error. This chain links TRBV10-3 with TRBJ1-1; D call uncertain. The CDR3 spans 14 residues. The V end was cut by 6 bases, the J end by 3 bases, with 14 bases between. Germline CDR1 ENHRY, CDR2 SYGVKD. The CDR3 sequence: CAIRRDDLHTEAFF. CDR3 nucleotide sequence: TGTGCCATCAGACGTGACGACCTCCACACTGAAGCTTTCTTT.

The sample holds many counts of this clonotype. The CDR3 region is CASSQDPAPDYGYTF. The CDR3 coding sequence is TGCGCCAGCAGCCAAGACCCCGCGCCGGACTATGGCTACACCTTC. The V call is TRBV4-1, the J call TRBJ1-2; D is unresolved. Germline CDR1 is MGHRA and CDR2 is YSYEKL. This CDR3 has 15 amino acids. V was cut by 0 bases and J by 3 bases, with 11 bases left in between.

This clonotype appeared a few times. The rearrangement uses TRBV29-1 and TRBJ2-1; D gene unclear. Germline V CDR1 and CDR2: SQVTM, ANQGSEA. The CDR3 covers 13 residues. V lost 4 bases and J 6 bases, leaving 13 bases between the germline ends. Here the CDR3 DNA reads TGCAGCGTTGCTCCAGCGCAAGCCAATGAGCAGTTCTTC. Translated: CSVAPAQANEQFF.

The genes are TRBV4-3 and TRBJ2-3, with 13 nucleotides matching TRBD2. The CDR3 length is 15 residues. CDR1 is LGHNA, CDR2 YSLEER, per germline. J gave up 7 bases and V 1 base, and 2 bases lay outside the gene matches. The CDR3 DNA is TGCGCCAGCAGCCAAGGACTAGCGGGGGGTTATACGCAGTATTTT. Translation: CASSQGLAGGYTQYF.

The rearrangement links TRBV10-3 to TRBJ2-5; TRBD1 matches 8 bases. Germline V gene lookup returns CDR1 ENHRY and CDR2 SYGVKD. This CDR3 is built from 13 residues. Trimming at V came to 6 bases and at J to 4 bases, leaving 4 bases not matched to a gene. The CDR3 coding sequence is TGTGCCATCAGGGGGACAGGAACAGAGACCCAGTACTTC. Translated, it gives CAIRGTGTETQYF.

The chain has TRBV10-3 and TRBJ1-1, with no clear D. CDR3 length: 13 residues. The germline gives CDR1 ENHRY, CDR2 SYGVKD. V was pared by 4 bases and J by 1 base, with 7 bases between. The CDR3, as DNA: TGTGCCATCAGTGCTGCAGAGAACACTGAAGCTTTCTTT. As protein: CAISAAENTEAFF.